Shown below are 21 T cell receptor beta chains from a single sample sequenced in a study of T cell responses to AZD1222 COVID-19 vaccine. The repertoire was sequenced with immunoSEQ multiplex PCR; TCRdb's copy has only in-frame clones and lacks some. The repertoire holds under 80,000 clones, with 70% to 80% as singletons. The input for sequencing was peripheral blood, taken on day 0 of MenACWY control vaccination. These receptors were obtained from an adult in good health.

The chain couples TRBV7-5 to TRBJ2-7; the D segment call TRBD1 is taken from the table without a DNA check. TRBV7-5 is deemed a pseudogene. The CDR3 is made up of 17 amino acids. CDR3 coding DNA: TGTGCCAGAAGCTTTGATCGAGGGACAAAAAACGAACTCGAGCAGTACTTC. Translating it yields CARSFDRGTKNELEQYF.

V is TRBV27 and J is TRBJ2-7; the match to TRBD1 covers 12 bases. Germline V gene lookup returns CDR1 MNHEY and CDR2 SMNVEV (reference sequence). CDR3 length: 14 residues. V was pared by 3 bases and J by 6 bases, with 3 bases of the junction left unmatched. CDR3 sequence: CASSFGTGGSEQYF. The CDR3 nucleotides are TGTGCCAGCAGTTTTGGGACAGGGGGCTCCGAGCAGTACTTC.

This clone was counted a single time. This chain uses TRBV4-3 with TRBJ1-4; a weak D match, TRBD1 (6 bases). The CDR3 is 16 amino acids. V was clipped by 0 bases and J by 2 bases, with 10 bases between them. Germline-derived CDR1 and CDR2 are LGHNA and YSLEER. This CDR3 is CASSQDYRATNEKLFF. CDR3 nucleotide sequence: TGCGCCAGCAGCCAAGATTACAGGGCGACTAATGAAAAACTGTTTTTT.

The V gene is TRBV5-1, the J gene TRBJ2-7; no clear D. The CDR3 sequence is 13 residues long. The germline gives CDR1 SGHRS, CDR2 YFSETQ. Trimming shortened V by 0 bases and J by 3 bases, and 7 bases separated the two germline ends. The DNA of the CDR3 is TGCGCCAGCAGCTTGGGGGGTCTCTACGAGCAGTACTTC. Encoded protein: CASSLGGLYEQYF.

This clone was counted a single time. The CDR3, as DNA: TGTGCCAGCAGCGGTGCGAGGGGTGACGAGCAGTACTTC. Amino acid sequence: CASSGARGDEQYF. The chain recombines TRBV7-9 with TRBJ2-7; D tentatively fits TRBD1 or TRBD2 (5 bases each). Germline values: CDR1 SEHNR, CDR2 FQNEAQ (reference sequence). Trimming pared 5 bases from V and 5 bases from J, leaving 13 bases between. The CDR3 is made up of 13 amino acids. The full variable domain, in which reference TRBV7-9 and TRBJ2-7 provide the parts outside the CDR3, is DTGVSQNPRHKITKRGQNVTFRCDPISEHNRLYWYRQTLGQGPEFLTYFQNEAQLEKSRLLSDRFSAERPKGSFSTLEIQRTEQGDSAMYLCASSGARGDEQYFGPGTRLTVT.

The V call is TRBV7-9, the J call TRBJ2-4; D gene unclear. V was shortened by 3 bases and J by 8 bases, with 11 bases between the two germline ends. The CDR3 loop spans 13 amino acids. Germline-derived CDR1 and CDR2 are SEHNR and FQNEAQ (reference sequence). CDR3 DNA: TGTGCCAGCAGCTTGTCCTCCAAGGACATTCAGTACTTC. It encodes CASSLSSKDIQYF.

The chain joins TRBV5-1 to TRBJ1-2; D may be TRBD1 (5 bases). This CDR3 is built from 14 residues. The germline CDR1 and CDR2 sequences are SGHRS and YFSETQ. V was pared by 2 bases and J by 7 bases, with 15 bases between. This CDR3 is CASSFNTGTAGYTF. The CDR3 nucleotides read TGCGCCAGCAGCTTTAATACCGGGACGGCTGGCTACACCTTC.

The chain recombines TRBV2 with TRBJ2-7, with D hard to call. Germline V CDR1 and CDR2: SNHLY, FYNNEI. CDR3 length: 12 residues. The ends were cut back, 8 bases at V and 3 bases at J, with 11 bases in the middle. As DNA, the CDR3 is TGTGCCAGCGCATCGGCTAGCTACGAGCAGTACTTC. Amino acids: CASASASYEQYF.

This clone was seen only a few times. The chain employs TRBV5-6 and TRBJ2-3; TRBD2 is a possible D gene (5 bases). Trimming removed 4 bases at V and 0 bases at J, with 6 bases between. Germline CDR1 reads SGHDT; CDR2 reads YYEEEE. CDR3 length: 13 residues. The CDR3: CASSRGSTDTQYF. CDR3 nucleotides: TGTGCCAGCAGCCGGGGAAGCACAGATACGCAGTATTTT.

The chain couples TRBV7-3 to TRBJ2-5; either TRBD1 or TRBD2 may fit D (5 bases each). The CDR3 spans 15 residues. From germline, CDR1 is SGHTA and CDR2 FQGTGA. The V end was cut by 3 bases, the J end by 2 bases, with 13 bases between. CDR3 sequence: CASSFGPGQQETQYF. Written as DNA, the CDR3 is TGTGCCAGCAGCTTTGGCCCGGGGCAGCAAGAGACCCAGTACTTC.

The chain combines TRBV19 with TRBJ1-5; D remains ambiguous. V lost 5 bases and J 0 bases, leaving 20 bases between the germline ends. Germline V gives CDR1 LNHDA, CDR2 SQIVND (reference sequence). CDR3 length: 18 residues. CDR3 sequence: CASSLSWGRGYSNQPQHF. The CDR3 region has the DNA TGTGCCAGTAGTCTTTCGTGGGGTCGAGGGTATAGCAATCAGCCCCAGCATTTT.

The chain has TRBV7-2 and TRBJ2-3; 8 bases map to TRBD2. This CDR3 contains 15 residues. Germline-derived CDR1 and CDR2 are SGHTA and FQGNSA. V was pared by 8 bases and J by 0 bases, with 7 bases of the junction left unmatched. The CDR3 sequence: CASSAGGGSTDTQYF. As DNA, the CDR3 is TGTGCCAGCTCCGCCGGGGGGGGGAGCACAGATACGCAGTATTTT.

V gene TRBV9 combines with J gene TRBJ2-5; D is possibly TRBD2 (6 bases). In germline, CDR1 is SGDLS, CDR2 YYNGEE. CDR3 length: 14 amino acids. V lost 4 bases to trimming and J lost 4 bases, with 14 bases between them. The CDR3 DNA sequence: TGTGCCAGCAGCCCGGGACTCTCAGGAGAGACCCAGTACTTC. This translates into CASSPGLSGETQYF.

The chain uses TRBV7-6 and TRBJ2-5; TRBD1 matches at 11 bases. CDR3 length equals 15 residues. Germline values: CDR1 SGHVS, CDR2 FNYEAQ. V shed 3 bases and J 5 bases; nucleotides not matched to a gene: 5. The chain's CDR3 is CASSFTGTGGETQYF. The CDR3 DNA reads as TGTGCCAGCAGCTTCACCGGGACAGGGGGTGAGACCCAGTACTTC.

This clone was detected a few times. This chain connects TRBV2 to TRBJ2-6; no definite D call. This CDR3 region has 12 residues. From germline, CDR1 is SNHLY and CDR2 FYNNEI. V lost 7 bases and J 4 bases, leaving 5 bases between the germline ends. CDR3 residues: CASTTGANVLTF. CDR3 in DNA: TGTGCCAGCACAACCGGGGCCAACGTCCTGACTTTC.

This rearrangement joins TRBV10-3 to TRBJ2-7, with 9 nucleotides matching TRBD1. The CDR3 has 15 amino acids. V lost 3 bases and J lost 2; bases outside the gene matches: 5. Germline assignment: CDR1 ENHRY and CDR2 SYGVKD. The DNA for the CDR3 is TGTGCCATCAGTGACCGGGACAGGGAAACCTACGAGCAGTACTTC. Protein product: CAISDRDRETYEQYF.

For the CDR3, the DNA is TGTGCCAGCAGCTTTAGTCAGCCCCTGAACGAGCAGTACTTC. Translation gives CASSFSQPLNEQYF. The chain joins TRBV11-2 to TRBJ2-7; no definite D call. The V end was cut by 3 bases, the J end by 5 bases, with 14 bases between. Per germline, CDR1 SGHAT and CDR2 FQNNGV. This CDR3 has 14 residues. Based on the CDR3 plus reference TRBV11-2 and TRBJ2-7, the full variable domain is EAGVAQSPRYKIIEKRQSVAFWCNPISGHATLYWYQQILGQGPKLLIQFQNNGVVDDSQLPKDRFSAERLKGVDSTLKIQPAKLEDSAVYLCASSFSQPLNEQYFGPGTRLTVT.

CDR3 sequence: CASSQAGTPYEQYF. The CDR3 DNA follows: TGTGCCAGCAGCCAAGCGGGCACCCCCTACGAGCAGTACTTC. The chain joins TRBV3-1 (or the pseudogene TRBV3-2) to TRBJ2-7; D uncertain. The CDR3 runs to 14 residues. The V and J ends lost 1 base and 2 bases respectively, with 9 bases between them. CDR1 and CDR2 from the germline V gene are LGHDT and YNNKEL (reference sequence).

The chain has TRBV5-1 and TRBJ1-6, with D perhaps matching TRBD1 (6 bases). The germline gives CDR1 SGHRS, CDR2 YFSETQ. The V gene lost 4 bases and the J gene lost 7 bases, with 12 bases spanning the gap. There are 14 residues in the CDR3. The DNA for the CDR3 is TGCGCCAGCAGCCAGGACAGTGGAAATTCACCCCTCCACTTT. It translates to CASSQDSGNSPLHF.

This clone was found a few times. The V and J genes are TRBV29-1 and TRBJ1-1, with no clear D. Trimming pared 4 bases from V and 2 bases from J, leaving 8 bases between. This CDR3 spans 12 amino acids. Germline CDR1 SQVTM, CDR2 ANQGSEA. The CDR3 loop is CSVGFGNTEAFF. The CDR3 DNA follows: TGCAGCGTTGGTTTCGGAAACACTGAAGCTTTCTTT.

J is TRBJ2-7 and V is TRBV6-2 or TRBV6-3; D is unclear. Germline lookup yields CDR1 MNHEY and CDR2 SVGEGT. The germline V and J ends were trimmed by 5 bases and 2 bases, with 13 bases remaining between them. The CDR3 has 14 residues. Here the CDR3 reads CASSRYGPTYEQYF. As DNA, the CDR3 is TGTGCCAGCAGTAGGTACGGTCCTACCTACGAGCAGTACTTC.